This TCR beta chain was sequenced for a study of cytomegalovirus exposure and HLA in healthy donors. PCR primers comprised 60 Vbeta and 13 Jbeta primers. Produced via immunoSEQ multiplex PCR; TCRdb's table is partial and in-frame only. The sample contains about 170,000 clones, approximately 72% of which appear only once. Details on this clone: Antigen: not known.

General study results and limits: In a later analysis, TCR association rates varied by HLA locus: DRB1 most, HLA-C fewest. An apparent linkage of common viral pathogens to several of the most significant clusters emerged in a later analysis.

The V end lost 2 bases, the J end lost 4 bases, and 12 bases lay between the germline ends. This CDR3 region has 14 residues. Germline CDR1 MNHEY, CDR2 SVGAGI. Sequencing used PBMCs. The receptor was derived from a man aged 35 to 55 in good health and CMV-seropositive. The rearrangement joins TRBV6-5 to TRBJ2-7, with TRBD1 as a possible D gene (6 bases). This chain's CDR3 is CASSYGRGPYEQYF. Here the CDR3 DNA reads TGTGCCAGCAGTTACGGCAGGGGACCTTACGAGCAGTACTTC.